This T cell receptor beta chain was recorded in a study of CD8+ T cells in alopecia areata listed by TCRdb under 2018. With respect to the entire study: Treated patients were enrolled in an open-label pilot trial of oral tofacitinib at 5 to 10 mg twice daily for moderate-to-severe alopecia areata. Tofacitinib was given for 6 to 18 months, followed by 6 months of follow-up off drug to assess delayed response and recurrence. High-throughput TCRbeta sequencing was used to examine T cell clonal expansion in alopecia areata in both the C3H/HeJ mouse model and human patients. In humans, TCRbeta sequencing was performed on scalp tissue and on sorted CD4+ and CD8+ peripheral blood T cells from healthy controls and from patients with patchy or totalis/universalis alopecia areata. Tofacitinib-treated patients had biopsies at baseline and at 4 and 24 weeks of treatment, with a later scalp biopsy in several patients. Scalp clonality was compared across normal scalp (n=4), patchy alopecia areata scalp (n=8), and alopecia totalis/universalis scalp (n=8). RNA was obtained with the PAXgene miRNA kit for fixed scalp, the miRNeasy kit for PBMCs, and the RNeasy kit for mouse skin. TCRbeta CDR3 regions were amplified by immunoSEQ multiplex PCR with 35 Vbeta forward and 13 Jbeta reverse primers. General conclusions and limits of the study: Scalp TCR repertoire analysis is complicated because resident alphabeta T cells in normal human skin are also sequenced, whereas mouse skin is dominated by gammadelta T cells. Shared TCR sequences between patients were less evident than in mice, which may be partly attributable to HLA diversity in the patient population. Higher clonality and more expanded CD8+ clones were observed in lesional scalp than in normal scalp, particularly in alopecia totalis/universalis, a finding suggestive of antigenic drive.

Sample time point, as interpreted from the label and publication: baseline before oral tofacitinib. From alopecia areata patients, peripheral blood was collected along with lesional scalp punch biopsies. After PBMCs were isolated by density centrifugation and stained for CD3, CD4 and CD8, a FACSAria was used to sort CD4+ and CD8+ T cells. This clone was seen repeatedly, ten times or more. Its target antigen remains unknown. Base qualities are missing; no much larger clone stands one base away. Libraries were constructed by the immunoSEQ multiplex PCR assay. To provide template for TCR sequencing, every sample had RNA extracted and reverse transcribed into cDNA. SuperScript III was used to make first-strand cDNA, primed with a 2:1 mix of oligo-dT and random hexamers. Amplification bias was assessed with a synthetic immune receptor repertoire, and residual bias was removed computationally. On the authors' methods: Raw reads were preprocessed to remove errors, and CDR3 was defined according to IMGT conventions as the region from the conserved cysteine to phenylalanine. Clonality was computed as 1 minus the Shannon entropy, with the entropy normalized by log2 of the number of productive unique TCRs. Whether each scalp clone was CD4 or CD8 was inferred by checking scalp TCRbeta sequences against the CD4 and CD8 repertoires from sorted blood. TCRdb carries this immuneACCESS record with in-frame sequences only. Its versions omit some clonotypes, under half of them owing to an unresolved V gene in the studies checked, with the rest unexplained. V, J and clone size reflect that table, while D and trimming were determined from the DNA. The sample includes some 170,000 clones, with 65% to 75% observed a single time. Approximately 10% of the sample belongs to the ten largest clones.

A distance of 13 bases separates the germline ends of V and J, which lose 7 bases and 0 bases respectively. Via the germline V gene (reference sequence), CDR1 is LNHDA and CDR2 SQIVND. Including the terminal cysteine and phenylalanine, the CDR3 comprises 14 residues. The sequence is cut down to CDR3 DNA, 42 bases in frame from base 1. The material sequenced was CD8+ T cells sorted from blood, taken at week 0. The chain employs TRBV19 and TRBJ2-7, with an unclear D gene assignment. The receptor comes from a human donor with alopecia areata. The nucleotide sequence is given as TGTGCCAGTAAAGACTGGGCCAGCTCCTACGAGCAGTACTTC. It is translated as CASKDWASSYEQYF. With the portions outside the CDR3 filled from the reference TRBV19 and TRBJ2-7 genes, the complete variable region becomes DGGITQSPKYLFRKEGQNVTLSCEQNLNHDAMYWYRQDPGQGLRLIYYSQIVNDFQKGDIAEGYSVSREKKESFPLTVTSAQKNPTAFYLCASKDWASSYEQYFGPGTRLTVT.